A single T cell receptor beta chain is shown here with its context. These data originate in a study of technical replicates of blood from several donors. This CDR3 comprises 15 residues. The V and J ends lost 4 bases and 0 bases, in that order; junction bases with no gene match: 4. Per the germline V gene, CDR1 is SGHTA and CDR2 is FQGTGA. Profiled with immunoSEQ multiplex PCR; TCRdb holds only in-frame clones, not every one. The table has roughly 100,000 clones, about 94% seen once. The origin of this receptor is a human donor in good health. Specimen: T cells isolated from PBMCs. The V and J genes are TRBV7-3 and TRBJ1-2, with TRBD1 matching over 8 bases. CDR3 sequence (DNA): TGTGCCAGCAGCTCACAGGGGGGAACTAACTATGGCTACACCTTC. Translated: CASSSQGGTNYGYTF.